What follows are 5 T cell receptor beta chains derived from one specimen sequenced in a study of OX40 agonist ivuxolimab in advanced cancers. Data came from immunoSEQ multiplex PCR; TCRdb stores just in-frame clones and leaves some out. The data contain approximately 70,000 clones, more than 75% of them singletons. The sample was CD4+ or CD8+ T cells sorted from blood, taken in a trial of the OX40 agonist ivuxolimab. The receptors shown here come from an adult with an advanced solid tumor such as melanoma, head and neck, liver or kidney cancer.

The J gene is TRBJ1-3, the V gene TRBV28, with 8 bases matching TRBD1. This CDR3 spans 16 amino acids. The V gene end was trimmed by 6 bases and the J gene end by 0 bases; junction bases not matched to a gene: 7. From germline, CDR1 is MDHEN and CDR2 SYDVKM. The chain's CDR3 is CASRDGQGFSGNTIYF. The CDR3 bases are TGTGCCAGCAGAGACGGACAGGGCTTCTCTGGAAACACCATATATTTT.

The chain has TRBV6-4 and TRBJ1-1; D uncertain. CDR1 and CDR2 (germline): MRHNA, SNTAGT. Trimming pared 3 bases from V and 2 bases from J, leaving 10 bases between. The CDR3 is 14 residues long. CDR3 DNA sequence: TGTGCCAGCAGTGAAGAGTTCTTAAACACTGAAGCTTTCTTT. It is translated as CASSEEFLNTEAFF.

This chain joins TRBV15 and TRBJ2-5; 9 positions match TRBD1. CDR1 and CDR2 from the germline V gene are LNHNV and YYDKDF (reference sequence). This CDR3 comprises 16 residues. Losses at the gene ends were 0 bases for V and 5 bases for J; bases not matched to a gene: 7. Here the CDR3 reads CATSREGTGRDETQYF. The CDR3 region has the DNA TGTGCCACCAGCAGAGAGGGGACAGGGAGGGATGAGACCCAGTACTTC.

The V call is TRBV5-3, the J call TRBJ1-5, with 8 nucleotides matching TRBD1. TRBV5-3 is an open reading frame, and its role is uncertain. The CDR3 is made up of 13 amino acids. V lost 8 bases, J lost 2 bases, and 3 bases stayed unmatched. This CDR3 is CARGQVCNQPQHF. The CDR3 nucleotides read TGTGCCAGGGGACAGGTTTGCAATCAGCCCCAGCATTTT.

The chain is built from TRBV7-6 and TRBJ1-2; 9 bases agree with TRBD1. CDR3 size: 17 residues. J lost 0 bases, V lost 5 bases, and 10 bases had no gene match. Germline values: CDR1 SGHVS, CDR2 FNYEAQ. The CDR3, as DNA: TGTGCCAGCAGCACCCTGACAGGGGGATACTCTAACTATGGCTACACCTTC. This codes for CASSTLTGGYSNYGYTF. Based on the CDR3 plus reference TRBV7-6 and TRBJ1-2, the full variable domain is GAGVSQSPRYKVTKRGQDVALRCDPISGHVSLYWYRQALGQGPEFLTYFNYEAQQDKSGLPNDRFSAERPEGSISTLTIQRTEQRDSAMYRCASSTLTGGYSNYGYTFGSGTRLTVV.